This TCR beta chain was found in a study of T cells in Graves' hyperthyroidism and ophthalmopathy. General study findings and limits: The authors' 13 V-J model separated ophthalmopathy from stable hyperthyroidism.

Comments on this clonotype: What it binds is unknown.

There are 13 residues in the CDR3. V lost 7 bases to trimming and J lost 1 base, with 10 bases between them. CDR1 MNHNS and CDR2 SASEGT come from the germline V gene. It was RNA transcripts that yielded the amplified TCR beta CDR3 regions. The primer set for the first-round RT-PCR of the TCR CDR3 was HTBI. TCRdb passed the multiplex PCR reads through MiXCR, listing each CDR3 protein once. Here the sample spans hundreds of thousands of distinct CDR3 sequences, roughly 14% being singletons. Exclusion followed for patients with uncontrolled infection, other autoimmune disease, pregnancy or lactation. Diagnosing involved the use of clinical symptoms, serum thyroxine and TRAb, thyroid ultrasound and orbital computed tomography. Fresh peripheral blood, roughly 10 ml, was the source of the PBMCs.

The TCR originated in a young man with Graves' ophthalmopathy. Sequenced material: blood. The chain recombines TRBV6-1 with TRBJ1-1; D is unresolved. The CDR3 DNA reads TGTGCCAGCAATATCGACGGGAACACTGAAGCTTTCTTT. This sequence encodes CASNIDGNTEAFF.